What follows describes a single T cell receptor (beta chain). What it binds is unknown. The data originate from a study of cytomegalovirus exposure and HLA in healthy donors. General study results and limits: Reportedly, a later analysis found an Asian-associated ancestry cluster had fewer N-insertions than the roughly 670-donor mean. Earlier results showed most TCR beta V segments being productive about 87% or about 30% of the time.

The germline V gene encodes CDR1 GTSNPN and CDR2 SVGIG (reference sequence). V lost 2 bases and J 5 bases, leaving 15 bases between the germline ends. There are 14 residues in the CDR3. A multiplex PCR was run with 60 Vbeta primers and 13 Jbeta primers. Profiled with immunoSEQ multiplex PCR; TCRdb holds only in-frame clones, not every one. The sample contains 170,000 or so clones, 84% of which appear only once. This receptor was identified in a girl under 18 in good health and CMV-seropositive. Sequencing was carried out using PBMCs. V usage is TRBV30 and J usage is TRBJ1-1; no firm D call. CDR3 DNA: TGTGCCTGGAGTCCTCCGCTGGTACGGACTGAAGCTTTCTTT. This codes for CAWSPPLVRTEAFF.